This is a list of T cell receptor beta chains from one sample in a study of chemoradiotherapy in HPV16-positive cancers. This table comes from immunoSEQ multiplex PCR, and its TCRdb copy is limited to in-frame clones, with some not included. The sample gives roughly 3,500 clones, around 94% of which show up once; approximately 2% is in the top ten. The sample was collected from a patient who underwent chemoradiotherapy. These receptors were taken from a human donor with HPV-associated anogenital cancer. The CDR3 runs from the conserved cysteine through the conserved F or W. The D gene is left open where the match is weak. Clone size appears in some rows only: once, few, many, or a class for an expanded clone.

.	TRBJ1-1	TRBV15	.	CATSRAGNTEAFF	TGTGCCACCAGCAGAGCCGGGAACACTGAAGCTTTCTTT
.	TRBJ2-2	TRBV19	.	CATGGLEGYTGELFF	TGTGCCACAGGGGGACTGGAGGGCTACACCGGGGAGCTGTTTTTT
.	TRBJ2-2	TRBV21-1	.	CASSTFPGTSENTGELFF	TGTGCCAGCAGCACTTTCCCCGGGACTAGCGAAAACACCGGGGAGCTGTTTTTT
.	TRBJ2-2	TRBV7-8	.	CASSPGSAGELFF	TGTGCCAGCAGCCCCGGTAGCGCCGGGGAGCTGTTTTTT
.	TRBJ1-6	TRBV11-2	.	CASSPDSSYNSPLHF	TGTGCCAGCAGCCCGGACAGCTCCTATAATTCACCCCTCCACTTT
.	TRBJ1-2	TRBV19	.	CASTRGGIDYGYTF	TGTGCCAGTACTCGGGGGGGAATTGACTATGGCTACACCTTC
.	TRBJ2-7	TRBV13	.	CASSLLWGATSSYEQYF	TGTGCCAGCAGCTTATTGTGGGGGGCTACGAGCTCCTACGAGCAGTACTTC
once	TRBJ1-1	TRBV9	.	CASSVGGALNTEAFF	TGTGCCAGCAGCGTAGGCGGGGCGTTAAACACTGAAGCTTTCTTT
.	TRBJ1-6	TRBV25-1	TRBD1	CASSGSGGVGSPLHF	TGTGCCAGCAGTGGTTCAGGGGGCGTTGGTTCACCCCTCCACTTT
.	TRBJ1-2	TRBV2	.	CASSAGTAYGYTF	TGTGCCAGCAGTGCCGGGACCGCATATGGCTACACCTTC
.	TRBJ1-2	TRBV27	.	CASSLSGGQFGGYTF	TGTGCCAGCAGTTTATCGGGGGGGCAGTTTGGTGGCTACACCTTC
.	TRBJ1-1	TRBV2	.	CASKRFTDNTEAFF	TGTGCCAGCAAACGGTTTACGGACAACACTGAAGCTTTCTTT
.	TRBJ2-1	TRBV5-1	.	CASSPALLASEQFF	TGCGCCAGCAGCCCAGCCCTCCTAGCCAGTGAGCAGTTCTTC
few	TRBJ1-5	TRBV6-1	.	CASSEWVGGNQPQHF	TGTGCCAGCAGTGAATGGGTAGGGGGGAATCAGCCCCAGCATTTT
.	TRBJ1-3	TRBV19	.	CASRELTRNTIYF	TGTGCCAGTAGGGAGTTAACCCGAAACACCATATATTTT
once	TRBJ1-6	TRBV9	.	CASSLTGDNSPLHF	TGTGCCAGCAGCCTTACAGGAGATAATTCACCCCTCCACTTT